This T cell receptor (beta chain) was documented in a study of blood T cell repertoires in COVID-19. Whole-study context: Sample material is recorded as cDNA or gDNA derived from T cells, B-cell-depleted T cells, or PBMCs.

In the original workflow: Estimates of nucleated cell counts were drawn from the amplification of reference gene primers. Sequencing used immunoSEQ multiplex PCR; TCRdb keeps in-frame clones, though not all of them. V and J calls and clone size follow that table, whereas D and trimming were derived from the DNA. The table has under 300,000 clones, approximately 84% seen once. Clinical history as reported by participants underpinned cohort assignment. In Cohort 3, a recovered donor had either two negative PCRs, clearance, or symptom resolution. Germline values: CDR1 LGHDT, CDR2 YNNKEL (reference sequence). V was pared by 6 bases and J by 5 bases, with 14 bases between. This CDR3 spans 13 amino acids.

V and J are TRBV3-1 (or the pseudogene TRBV3-2) and TRBJ2-7, with a weak D call TRBD1 (7 bases). This receptor was identified in a man in his late teens or twenties who had recovered from COVID-19. The sample was PBMCs or T cells enriched from blood (not recorded which). The chain's CDR3 is CASRRQGGDEQYF. CDR3 nucleotide sequence: TGTGCCAGCAGACGACAGGGAGGAGACGAGCAGTACTTC.